Below are 8 T cell receptor beta chains sequenced from a single sample in a study of post-analysis software for immune sequencing data. These receptors' antigens are unknown. Libraries were made from TCR beta cDNA, and they carried unique molecular identifiers. One entry per CDR3 protein, called by TCRdb with MiXCR from the PCR reads. Of about 150,000 distinct CDR3 sequences listed, roughly 30% were seen once; the top ten hold 1.5%. Study-wide findings and caveats: Controls had lower frequencies than patients of roughly five TRBV segments, which included TRBV5-6, TRBV5-1 and TRBV20-1.

Sequences were obtained from blood. Receptors originate from a girl aged 5-17 years with multiple sclerosis.

There are many counts of this clonotype. The chain joins TRBV9 to TRBJ2-3; TRBD2 matches at 12 bases. V was clipped by 3 bases and J by 6 bases; unmatched bases: 8. CDR3 length equals 16 residues. Germline-derived CDR1 and CDR2 are SGDLS and YYNGEE. The CDR3 loop reads CASSAIPSGRADTQYF. The DNA of the CDR3 is TGTGCCAGCAGCGCGATCCCTAGCGGGAGGGCGGATACGCAGTATTTT. Looking up the rest from reference TRBV9 and TRBJ2-3 gives the full variable domain: DSGVTQTPKHLITATGQRVTLRCSPRSGDLSVYWYQQSLDQGLQFLIQYYNGEERAKGNILERFSAQQFPDLHSELNLSSLELGDSALYFCASSAIPSGRADTQYFGPGTRLTVL.

This clonotype has only a few counts. The chain joins TRBV11-1 to TRBJ1-1; D perhaps matches TRBD1 (5 bases). This CDR3 has 13 residues. V lost 5 bases to trimming and J lost 3 bases, with 10 bases between them. Germline CDR1 SGHAT, CDR2 FQDESV (reference sequence). CDR3 protein: CASSPQADTEAFF. The CDR3 bases are TGTGCCAGCAGCCCACAGGCGGACACTGAAGCTTTCTTT.

This clonotype appeared many times. This chain links TRBV5-6 with TRBJ1-2, with 7 nucleotides matching TRBD1. CDR1 and CDR2 (germline): SGHDT, YYEEEE. The CDR3 is 15 amino acids. J gave up 2 bases and V 4 bases, and 8 bases lay outside the gene matches. The CDR3 DNA reads as TGTGCCAGCAGCACCGGGATACAGGGGAACTATGGCTACACCTTC. Amino acid sequence: CASSTGIQGNYGYTF.

In its sample, this clonotype was seen many times. J is TRBJ2-1 and V is TRBV20-1; D possibly matches TRBD1 or TRBD2 (9 bases each). This CDR3 has 19 residues. V shed 2 bases and J shed 4 bases, with 27 bases lying between them. Looked up from germline, CDR1 is DFQATT and CDR2 is SNEGSKA (reference sequence). This CDR3 is CSARYRDRDYLAGYNEQFF. In nucleotides, the CDR3 is TGCAGTGCTAGATACCGGGACAGGGACTATCTAGCGGGGTACAATGAGCAGTTCTTC.

The chain is built from TRBV6-1 and TRBJ1-5, with D perhaps matching TRBD1 (6 bases). Germline V gives CDR1 MNHNS, CDR2 SASEGT. Trimming stripped 2 bases from V and 3 bases from J, with 14 bases between. The CDR3 is 16 amino acids. The CDR3 here is CASSELQGQVNQPQHF. CDR3 DNA sequence: TGTGCCAGCAGTGAACTCCAGGGGCAGGTCAATCAGCCCCAGCATTTT.

This chain uses TRBV28 with TRBJ2-7, with 9 bases fitting TRBD2. V gave up 5 bases and J gave up 2 bases; unmatched junction bases: 7. The CDR3 contains 15 residues. The germline CDR1 and CDR2 sequences are MDHEN and SYDVKM. For the CDR3, the DNA is TGTGCCAGCAGTGGGGGGACTAGCTTCGCCTACGAGCAGTACTTC. This sequence encodes CASSGGTSFAYEQYF.

This clonotype was observed many times. The CDR3 sequence: CASSLGLAGGSSSYNEQFF. In DNA form, the CDR3 reads TGTGCCAGCAGCCTGGGACTAGCGGGAGGATCGAGCTCCTACAATGAGCAGTTCTTC. The chain carries TRBV7-9 and TRBJ2-1; 15 nucleotides line up with TRBD2. The CDR3 has 19 amino acids. Looked up from germline, CDR1 is SEHNR and CDR2 is FQNEAQ (reference sequence). V shed 5 bases and J 0 bases; nucleotides not matched to a gene: 8.

This clonotype has just a few counts. The V call is TRBV11-2, the J call TRBJ2-1; D is unclear. V lost 6 bases to trimming and J lost 0 bases, with 9 bases between them. The CDR3 contains 14 residues. Looked up from germline, CDR1 is SGHAT and CDR2 is FQNNGV. The CDR3 loop is CASSTDGSYNEQFF. DNA for the CDR3: TGTGCCAGCAGTACAGATGGCTCCTACAATGAGCAGTTCTTC.